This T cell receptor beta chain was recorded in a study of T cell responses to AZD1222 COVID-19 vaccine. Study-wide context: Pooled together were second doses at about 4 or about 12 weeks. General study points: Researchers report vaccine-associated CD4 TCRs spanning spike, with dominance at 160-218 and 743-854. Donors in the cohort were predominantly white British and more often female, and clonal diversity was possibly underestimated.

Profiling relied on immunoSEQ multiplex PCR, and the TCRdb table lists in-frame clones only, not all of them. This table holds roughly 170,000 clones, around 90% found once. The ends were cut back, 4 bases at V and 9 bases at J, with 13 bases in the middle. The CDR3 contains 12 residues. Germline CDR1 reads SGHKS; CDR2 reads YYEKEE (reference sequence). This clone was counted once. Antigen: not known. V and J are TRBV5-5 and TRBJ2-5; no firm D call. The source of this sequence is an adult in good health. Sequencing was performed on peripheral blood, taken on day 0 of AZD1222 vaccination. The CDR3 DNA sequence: TGTGCCAGCAGCCCCGACGGAGTGGCCCAGTACTTC. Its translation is CASSPDGVAQYF.